This T cell receptor beta chain emerged from a study of response to subunit inactivated influenza vaccine. Study results and caveats: Researchers suggested that each seasonal influenza vaccination recruits few new T cells.

Deletions cut 0 bases from V and 4 bases from J, with 12 bases between. The CDR3 totals 15 residues. Germline lookup yields CDR1 SGDLS and CDR2 YYNGEE. Each CDR3 protein is one row after TCRdb ran MiXCR on the RT-PCR reads. The table has roughly 570,000 distinct CDR3 sequences, 12% to 15% seen once. This clonotype has more than one count but fewer than ten. The antigen is not known. This chain joins TRBV9 and TRBJ2-3; tentatively, D is TRBD1 or TRBD2 (6 bases each). This clonotype was obtained from a man aged 45-65 years who received an inactivated influenza vaccine. This specimen was PBMCs from blood, taken 12 days after vaccination. DNA of the CDR3: TGTGCCAGCAGCGTAGGGGCGAGGGGGGCAGATACGCAGTATTTT. It codes for CASSVGARGADTQYF.